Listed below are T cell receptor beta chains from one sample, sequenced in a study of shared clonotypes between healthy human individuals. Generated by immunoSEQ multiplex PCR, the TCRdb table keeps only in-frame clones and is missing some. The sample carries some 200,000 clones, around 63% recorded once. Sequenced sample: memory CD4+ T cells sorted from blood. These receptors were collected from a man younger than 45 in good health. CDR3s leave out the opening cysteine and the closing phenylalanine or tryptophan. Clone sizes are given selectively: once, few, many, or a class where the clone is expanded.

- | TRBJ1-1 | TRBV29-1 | SVSRRAMNTEAF
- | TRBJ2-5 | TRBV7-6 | ASSLVEEETQY
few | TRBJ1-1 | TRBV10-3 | ANTADRATEAF
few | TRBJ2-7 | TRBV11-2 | ASSAIDSSAGKQY
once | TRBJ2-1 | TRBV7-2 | ASSLMDTNEQF
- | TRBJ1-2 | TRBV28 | ASSPAGLGGYT
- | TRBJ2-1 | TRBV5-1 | ASSLWLAGDEQF
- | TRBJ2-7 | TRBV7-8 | ASSRTLPSYEQY
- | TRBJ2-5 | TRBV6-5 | ASSYGSQGNEGPQY
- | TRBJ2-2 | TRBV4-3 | ASSQTRGAGELF
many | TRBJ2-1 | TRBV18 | ASSPPRGKRGVEQF
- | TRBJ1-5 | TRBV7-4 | ASSPFRGPQH
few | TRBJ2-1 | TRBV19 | ASSRTSGSWSNEQF
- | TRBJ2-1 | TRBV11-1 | ATTAGTGVNEQF
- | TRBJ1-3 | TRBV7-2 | ASSLYEVRNTIY
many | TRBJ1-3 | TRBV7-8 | ASRQGTGVGNTIY
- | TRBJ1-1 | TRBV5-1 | ASNEGRRTTYMNTEAF
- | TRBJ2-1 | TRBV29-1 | SVERSSGQGWGNEQF